This T cell receptor beta chain was sequenced during a study of blood T cell repertoires in COVID-19. At the level of the study: The origin of the acute and convalescent COVID-19 samples was the United States, Italy and Spain.

Germline CDR1 SGHRS, CDR2 YFSETQ. CDR3 length equals 17 residues. Trimming stripped 0 bases from V and 1 base from J, with 16 bases between. In its sample, this clone ranks as medium-sized. Some clones are missing from TCRdb's copy, which holds only in-frame ones; the method was immunoSEQ multiplex PCR. This table has about 71,000 clones, roughly 89% appearing once. The origin of this receptor is a man aged 30 to 39 with acute or convalescent COVID-19. Sequencing was done on a sample of peripheral blood. The chain employs TRBV5-1 and TRBJ2-5, with D possibly TRBD1 on 8 matching bases. This chain's CDR3 is CASSLGLTGGAQETQYF. In DNA form, the CDR3 reads TGCGCCAGCAGCTTGGGTTTAACAGGGGGGGCCCAAGAGACCCAGTACTTC.